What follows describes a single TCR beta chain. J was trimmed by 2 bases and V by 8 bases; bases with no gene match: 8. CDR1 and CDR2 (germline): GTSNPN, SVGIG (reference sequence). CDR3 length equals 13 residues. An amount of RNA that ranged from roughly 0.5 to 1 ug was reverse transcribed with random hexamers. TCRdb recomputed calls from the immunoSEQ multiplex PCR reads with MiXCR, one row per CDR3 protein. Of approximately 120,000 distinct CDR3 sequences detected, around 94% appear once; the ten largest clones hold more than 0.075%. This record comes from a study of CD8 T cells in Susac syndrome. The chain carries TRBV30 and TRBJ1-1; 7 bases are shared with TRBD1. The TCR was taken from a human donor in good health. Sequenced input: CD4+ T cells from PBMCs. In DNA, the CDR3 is TGTGCCCGCCAGGGGGTCCGAAACACTGAAGCTTTCTTT. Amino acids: CARQGVRNTEAFF.